Following are 21 T cell receptor beta chains from one sample sequenced in a study of regulatory T cells in long-lasting Graves disease. Arm-PCR with iRepertoire HTBI primers amplified the CDR3 regions for these TCR beta libraries. TCRdb itself ran the multiplex PCR reads through MiXCR, one entry per CDR3 protein. The sample shows hundreds of thousands of distinct CDR3 sequences, 18% of them seen only once. Time point in this sample: newly diagnosed GD, antithyroid drugs for less than 3 months. There was RNA extracted from PBMCs, and the TCR library was made from it. The sequenced sample was peripheral blood mononuclear cells (PBMCs), obtained at new diagnosis, from a patient treated with antithyroid drugs. These receptors were taken from a female donor with Graves disease.

This clonotype was observed many times. The V gene is TRBV30, the J gene TRBJ1-2, with D possibly TRBD1 on 6 matching bases. The CDR3 is 14 residues long. V gave up 7 bases and J gave up 0 bases, with 15 bases separating them. The germline V gene has CDR1 GTSNPN and CDR2 SVGIG (reference sequence). This CDR3 is CAFDRDIANYGYTF. The CDR3 DNA follows: TGTGCCTTCGACCGGGACATAGCTAACTATGGCTACACCTTC.

At least ten counts were recorded for this clonotype. A far larger clone is off by one base, so a read error is likely. This chain uses TRBV9 with TRBJ2-5; a possible D gene is TRBD1 (7 bases). There are 15 residues in the CDR3. The V and J ends lost 3 bases and 11 bases respectively, with 23 bases between them. The germline V gene has CDR1 SGDLS and CDR2 YYNGEE. The CDR3 loop reads CASSGQGGSYNEQYF. CDR3 coding DNA: TGTGCCAGCAGCGGCCAGGGGGGCTCCTACAATGAGCAGTACTTC.

This clonotype was detected many times. The chain employs TRBV25-1 and TRBJ2-2; 7 bases map to TRBD2. CDR1 and CDR2 (germline): MGHDK, SYGVNS. This CDR3 spans 13 amino acids. J gave up 4 bases and V 8 bases, and 4 bases lay outside the gene matches. The CDR3 DNA reads as TGTGCCAGCGCGGGAGTGGGCACCGGGGAGCTGTTTTTT. Translating it yields CASAGVGTGELFF.

V and J are TRBV7-2 and TRBJ2-3, with D possibly matching TRBD1 (6 bases). Trimming took off 1 base at V and 2 bases at J, with 13 bases between the two ends. The CDR3 has 16 amino acids. CDR1 is SGHTA and CDR2 is FQGNSA in the germline V gene. DNA of the CDR3: TGTGCCAGCAGCTTAGGGACAGTCGCTTCCACAGATACGCAGTATTTT. It yields the protein CASSLGTVASTDTQYF.

This clonotype was detected ten times or more. This sequence joins TRBV10-3 and TRBJ2-7; weak D call: TRBD1 (5 bases). V was clipped by 5 bases and J by 6 bases, with 14 bases between them. This CDR3 region has 13 residues. Per germline, CDR1 ENHRY and CDR2 SYGVKD. CDR3 residues: CAISLDSQGEQYF. CDR3 DNA sequence: TGTGCCATCAGTCTAGACAGTCAGGGCGAGCAGTACTTC.

There are a few counts of this clonotype. Sequence at one end of the junction differs from germline and may be a read error. The chain couples TRBV5-1 to TRBJ1-2, with D perhaps TRBD1 (6 bases). Germline assignment: CDR1 SGHRS and CDR2 YFSETQ. The CDR3 consists of 17 residues. The chain's CDR3 is CAGSEQGPLKVDYGYTF. The CDR3 DNA reads as TGCGCCGGCAGTGAACAGGGCCCATTAAAGGTTGACTATGGCTACACCTTC.

This clonotype was found a few times. A far larger clone lies a single base away; this is likely a read error. The conserved phenylalanine or tryptophan normally closing the CDR3 is absent here, so this likely arose from a read error. The chain combines TRBV6-2 or TRBV6-3 with TRBJ1-6, with unresolved D. The CDR3 is made up of 15 amino acids. CDR1 is MNHEY, CDR2 SVGEGT, per germline. Trimming took off 5 bases at V and 6 bases at J, with 14 bases between the two ends. Written as DNA, the CDR3 is TGTGCCAGCAGTGAAGAAGGTGTCGGTAATTCACCCCTCCACTCT. Translation: CASSEEGVGNSPLHS.

The chain uses TRBV19 and TRBJ2-3, with a tentative D call TRBD2 (5 bases). CDR3 size: 16 residues. Deletions cut 3 bases from V and 0 bases from J, with 13 bases between. From germline, CDR1 is LNHDA and CDR2 SQIVND (reference sequence). As DNA, the CDR3 is TGTGCCAGTAGTATGTCGTTTGGCGGGAGCACAGATACGCAGTATTTT. Protein product: CASSMSFGGSTDTQYF.

In this sample, this clonotype turned up many times. The chain has TRBV3-1 and TRBJ2-1; 12 bases fit TRBD2. From germline, CDR1 is LGHDT and CDR2 YNNKEL (reference sequence). The CDR3 totals 15 residues. J lost 9 bases, V lost 4 bases, and 7 bases had no gene match. The CDR3 loop reads CASSLTSGRFAEQFF. DNA for the CDR3: TGTGCCAGCAGCCTTACTAGCGGGAGGTTCGCTGAGCAGTTCTTC.

V gene TRBV2 combines with J gene TRBJ2-3; D remains ambiguous. The germline V gene encodes CDR1 SNHLY and CDR2 FYNNEI. This CDR3 is 14 amino acids long. Trimming cost V 2 bases and J 0 bases, with 6 bases left between them. The CDR3 coding sequence is TGTGCCAGCAGTGAACAGCAGAGCACAGATACGCAGTATTTT. Encoded protein: CASSEQQSTDTQYF. The whole variable domain, filled in from reference TRBV2 and TRBJ2-3, reads EPEVTQTPSHQVTQMGQEVILRCVPISNHLYFYWYRQILGQKVEFLVSFYNNEISEKSEIFDDQFSVERPDGSNFTLKIRSTKLEDSAMYFCASSEQQSTDTQYFGPGTRLTVL.

This clonotype was detected only a few times. V usage is TRBV12-3 or TRBV12-4 and J usage is TRBJ2-3; D is undetermined. V was pared by 2 bases and J by 4 bases, with 7 bases between. The CDR3 loop spans 13 amino acids. The CDR3 nucleotides read TGTGCCAGCAGTTTATTCTCCCCAGATACGCAGTATTTT. Amino acid sequence: CASSLFSPDTQYF.

This clonotype was recorded many times. V is TRBV18 and J is TRBJ1-1; 7 bases are shared with TRBD1. Germline values: CDR1 KGHSH, CDR2 LQKENI. Trimming took 5 bases from V and 2 from J; bases not matched to a gene: 11. The CDR3 has 16 amino acids. The CDR3 sequence is CASSRGLVDRNTEAFF. The CDR3 bases are TGTGCCAGCTCAAGGGGGCTTGTGGACAGAAACACTGAAGCTTTCTTT.

This clonotype has a count of ten or more. The chain carries TRBV11-2 and TRBJ2-1; D ambiguous. The CDR3 contains 13 residues. Germline assignment: CDR1 SGHAT and CDR2 FQNNGV. V dropped 1 base and J dropped 7 bases, with 8 bases sitting between them. The CDR3: CASSLAGANEQFF. The CDR3 DNA sequence: TGTGCCAGCAGCTTAGCTGGTGCGAATGAGCAGTTCTTC.

This clonotype was observed many times. The V gene is TRBV7-6, the J gene TRBJ2-1; 11 bases are shared with TRBD2. Germline CDR1 is SGHVS and CDR2 is FNYEAQ. The CDR3 consists of 16 residues. The junction had 6 bases not matched to a gene; V was cut back by 2 bases and J by 6 bases. CDR3 nucleotide sequence: TGTGCCAGCAGCTTACTACTAGCGGGAGATTCCAATGAGCAGTTCTTC. Protein sequence: CASSLLLAGDSNEQFF.

The chain combines TRBV5-1 with TRBJ2-1; perhaps TRBD2 as D (6 bases). V was pared by 1 base and J by 7 bases, with 24 bases between. Per germline, CDR1 SGHRS and CDR2 YFSETQ. The CDR3 runs 18 residues. This CDR3 is CASSLIRGSGSFWNEQFF. The CDR3 nucleotides are TGCGCCAGCAGCTTGATTCGGGGTAGCGGATCGTTTTGGAATGAGCAGTTCTTC.

This clonotype was detected ten times or more. The chain recombines TRBV30 with TRBJ1-6, with 9 positions matching TRBD1. V gave up 3 bases and J gave up 7 bases; unmatched junction bases: 4. The CDR3 extends over 14 amino acids. Germline loops: CDR1 GTSNPN, CDR2 SVGIG (reference sequence). The CDR3 sequence is CAWRGQGRNSPLHF. CDR3 in DNA: TGTGCCTGGAGGGGACAGGGTAGGAATTCACCCCTCCACTTT. The full variable domain, in which reference TRBV30 and TRBJ1-6 provide the parts outside the CDR3, is SQTIHQWPATLVQPVGSPLSLECTVEGTSNPNLYWYRQAAGRGLQLLFYSVGIGQISSEVPQNLSASRPQDRQFILSSKKLLLSDSGFYLCAWRGQGRNSPLHFGNGTRLTVT.

This clonotype was counted at least ten times. V gene TRBV10-1 combines with J gene TRBJ2-4; D not certain. The ends were cut back, 6 bases at V and 8 bases at J, with 14 bases in the middle. Germline V gene data show CDR1 as WNHNN and CDR2 as SYGVQD (reference sequence). This CDR3 region has 13 residues. CDR3 nucleotide sequence: TGCGCCAGCAGCCCCGGACCCGCCGACATTCAGTACTTC. Translated: CASSPGPADIQYF.

This clonotype was seen a few times. The V gene is TRBV9, the J gene TRBJ1-6; the D is unclear. Between the trimmed V and J ends, which lost 0 bases and 8 bases, there was a span of 9 bases. The length of the CDR3 is 14 residues. Germline CDR1 is SGDLS and CDR2 is YYNGEE. The CDR3 here is CASSVGGFDSPLHF. As DNA, the CDR3 is TGTGCCAGCAGCGTAGGGGGTTTCGATTCACCCCTCCACTTT.

Ten or more counts support this clonotype. The chain has TRBV27 and TRBJ2-7; no clear D gene. The CDR3 is 12 amino acids. CDR1 MNHEY and CDR2 SMNVEV come from the germline V gene (reference sequence). The V end lost 7 bases, the J end lost 3 bases, and 10 bases lay between the germline ends. The CDR3 DNA follows: TGTGCCAGCACGTCGGAGCACTACGAGCAGTACTTC. This sequence encodes CASTSEHYEQYF.

This clonotype was seen a few times. The CDR3 spells CASSLGQGAGGYTF. The CDR3 region has the DNA TGTGCCAGCAGCCTGGGACAGGGGGCTGGTGGCTACACCTTC. The genes are TRBV7-9 and TRBJ1-2, with TRBD1 matching over 12 bases. V shed 5 bases and J 7 bases; nucleotides not matched to a gene: 5. Germline CDR1 and CDR2: SEHNR and FQNEAQ (reference sequence). CDR3 length: 14 residues.

This clonotype was detected many times. The V and J genes are TRBV24-1 and TRBJ2-7; 8 nucleotides match TRBD1. Germline CDR1 reads KGHDR; CDR2 reads SFDVKD. Trimming cost V 4 bases and J 2 bases; bases outside gene matches: 9. The CDR3 contains 16 residues. This chain's CDR3 is CATSEGETDRAYEQYF. CDR3 coding DNA: TGTGCCACCAGTGAAGGGGAAACGGACAGGGCCTACGAGCAGTACTTC.